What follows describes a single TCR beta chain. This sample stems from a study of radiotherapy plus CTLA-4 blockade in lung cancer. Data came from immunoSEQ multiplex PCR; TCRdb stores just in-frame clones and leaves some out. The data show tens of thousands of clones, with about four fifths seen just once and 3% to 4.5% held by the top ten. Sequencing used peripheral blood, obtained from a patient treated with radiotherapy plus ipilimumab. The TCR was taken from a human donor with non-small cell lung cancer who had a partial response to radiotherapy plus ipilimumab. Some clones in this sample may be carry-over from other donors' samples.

CDR3 amino acids: CASSLPGGYEQYF. The CDR3 region has the DNA TGCGCCAGCAGCTTGCCAGGGGGCTACGAGCAGTACTTC. The chain uses TRBV5-1 and TRBJ2-7; 7 nucleotides agree with TRBD1. The CDR3 has 13 residues. The trim removed 1 base at V and 3 bases at J, leaving 1 base unmatched. Per germline, CDR1 SGHRS and CDR2 YFSETQ.